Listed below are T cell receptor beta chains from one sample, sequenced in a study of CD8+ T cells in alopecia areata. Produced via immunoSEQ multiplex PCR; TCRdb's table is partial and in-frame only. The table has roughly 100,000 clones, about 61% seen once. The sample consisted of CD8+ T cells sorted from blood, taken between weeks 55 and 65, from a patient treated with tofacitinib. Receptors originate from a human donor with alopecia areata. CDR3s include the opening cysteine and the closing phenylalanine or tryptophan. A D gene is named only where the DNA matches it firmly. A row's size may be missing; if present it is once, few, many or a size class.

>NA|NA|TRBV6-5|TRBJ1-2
CASSYSKRQNYGYTF
TGTGCCAGCAGTTACTCGAAGCGGCAGAACTATGGCTACACCTTC
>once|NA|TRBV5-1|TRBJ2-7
CASSPQDYSYEQYF
TGCGCCAGCAGCCCGCAGGATTATTCCTACGAGCAGTACTTC
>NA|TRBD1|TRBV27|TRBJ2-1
CASSLDTGAGAYNEQFF
TGTGCCAGCAGTTTAGATACAGGGGCTGGTGCCTACAATGAGCAGTTCTTC
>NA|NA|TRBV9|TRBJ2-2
CASSAPGRGGGRGELFF
TGTGCCAGCAGCGCCCCCGGCCGTGGGGGAGGCCGTGGGGAGCTGTTTTTT
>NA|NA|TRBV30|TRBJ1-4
CAWGTGLQEKLFF
TGTGCCTGGGGTACGGGCCTCCAAGAAAAACTGTTTTTT
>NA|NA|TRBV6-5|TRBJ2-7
CASSYSTSGAGEQYF
TGTGCCAGCAGTTACTCGACTTCGGGGGCGGGCGAGCAGTACTTC
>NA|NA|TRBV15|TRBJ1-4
CATSRVPIRTEEDEKLFF
TGTGCCACCAGCAGAGTCCCCATACGGACAGAGGAGGATGAAAAACTGTTTTTT
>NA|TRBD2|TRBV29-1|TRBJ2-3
CSVPGGDSTDTQYF
TGCAGCGTCCCCGGGGGGGACTCCACAGATACGCAGTATTTT
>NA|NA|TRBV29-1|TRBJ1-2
CSVPDKRTNYGYTF
TGCAGCGTCCCGGACAAGCGGACTAACTATGGCTACACCTTC
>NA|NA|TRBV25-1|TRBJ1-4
CASSDRGLLREKLFF
TGTGCCAGCAGTGATCGTGGTTTGTTGCGTGAAAAACTGTTTTTT
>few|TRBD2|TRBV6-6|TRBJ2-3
CASILNGGAGTDTQYF
TGTGCCAGCATTTTAAACGGGGGGGCCGGCACAGATACGCAGTATTTT
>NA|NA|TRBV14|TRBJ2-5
CASSQDWTAKETQYF
TGTGCCAGCAGCCAAGATTGGACAGCTAAAGAGACCCAGTACTTC
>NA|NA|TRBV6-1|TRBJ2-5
CASCQPIHQETQYF
TGTGCCAGCTGTCAGCCGATTCATCAAGAGACCCAGTACTTC
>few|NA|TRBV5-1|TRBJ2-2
CASSFGQQSTGELFF
TGCGCCAGCAGCTTTGGCCAGCAGTCCACCGGGGAGCTGTTTTTT
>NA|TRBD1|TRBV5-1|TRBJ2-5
CASGQRGQTQETQYF
TGCGCCAGCGGCCAGAGGGGACAGACCCAAGAGACCCAGTACTTC
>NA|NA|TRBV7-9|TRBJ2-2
CASSLHLPGRPRDTGELFF
TGTGCCAGCAGCTTACATTTGCCAGGACGTCCCCGGGACACCGGGGAGCTGTTTTTT
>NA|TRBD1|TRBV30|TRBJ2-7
CAWSIGTGEQYF
TGTGCCTGGAGTATCGGGACAGGCGAGCAGTACTTC
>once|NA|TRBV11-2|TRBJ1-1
CASSSPLTDRNTEAFF
TGTGCCAGCAGCTCTCCACTGACAGACCGGAACACTGAAGCTTTCTTT
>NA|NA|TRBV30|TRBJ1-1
CASRPGGRTEAFF
TGTGCCTCAAGACCGGGAGGGCGCACTGAAGCTTTCTTT
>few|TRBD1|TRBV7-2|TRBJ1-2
CASSFHLWTGTNYGYTF
TGTGCCAGCAGCTTCCACTTATGGACAGGGACTAACTATGGCTACACCTTC
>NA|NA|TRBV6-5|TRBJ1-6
CASRGNSPLHF
TGTGCCAGCCGGGGGAATTCACCCCTCCACTTT
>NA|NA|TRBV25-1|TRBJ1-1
CASSELVDTEAFF
TGTGCCAGCAGTGAATTGGTAGACACTGAAGCTTTCTTT
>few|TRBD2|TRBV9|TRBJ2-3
CASSVYSGGSTDTQYF
TGTGCCAGCAGCGTATACAGCGGGGGGAGCACAGATACGCAGTATTTT
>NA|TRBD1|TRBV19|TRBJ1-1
CASSIEQGMNTEAFF
TGTGCCAGTAGTATAGAACAGGGGATGAACACTGAAGCTTTCTTT
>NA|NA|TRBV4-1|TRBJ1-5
CASSQEKADQPQHF
TGCGCCAGCAGCCAAGAGAAAGCGGATCAGCCCCAGCATTTT
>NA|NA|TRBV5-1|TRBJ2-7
CASSSPDNYEQYF
TGCGCCAGCAGCTCCCCGGACAACTACGAGCAGTACTTC
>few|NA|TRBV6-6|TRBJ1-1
CASRQGLTEAFF
TGTGCCAGCAGACAGGGCCTCACTGAAGCTTTCTTT
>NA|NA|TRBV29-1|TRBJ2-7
CSVEDPGHFYEQYF
TGCAGCGTTGAAGATCCCGGACACTTCTACGAGCAGTACTTC
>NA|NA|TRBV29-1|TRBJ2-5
CSVEDFRRSDQETQYF
TGCAGCGTTGAAGATTTCCGCAGGTCCGACCAAGAGACCCAGTACTTC
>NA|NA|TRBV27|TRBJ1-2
CASSLMQGNYGYTF
TGTGCCAGCAGTTTAATGCAGGGAAACTATGGCTACACCTTC
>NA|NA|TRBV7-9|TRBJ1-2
CANSLGRVNYGYTF
TGTGCCAACAGCTTAGGCAGGGTTAACTATGGCTACACCTTC
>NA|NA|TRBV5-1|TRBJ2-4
CASSFNFILTGNIQYF
TGCGCCAGCAGCTTTAATTTCATTCTTACAGGAAACATTCAGTACTTC
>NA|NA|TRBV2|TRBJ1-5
CASSDFHQGWAQPQHF
TGTGCCAGCAGTGACTTCCACCAGGGCTGGGCTCAGCCCCAGCATTTT
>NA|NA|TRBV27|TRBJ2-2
CASSPTGSEAGELFF
TGTGCCAGCAGCCCTACAGGGTCGGAGGCCGGGGAGCTGTTTTTT
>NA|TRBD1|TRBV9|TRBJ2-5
CASSAGQGTQETQYF
TGTGCCAGCAGCGCAGGACAGGGGACCCAAGAGACCCAGTACTTC
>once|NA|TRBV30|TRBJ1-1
CAWSETVNTEAFF
TGTGCCTGGAGTGAGACAGTGAACACTGAAGCTTTCTTT
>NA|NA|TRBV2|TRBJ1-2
CASLEGPSYGYTF
TGTGCCAGCCTCGAGGGGCCCAGCTATGGCTACACCTTC
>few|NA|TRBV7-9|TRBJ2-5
CASRPQWGGQETQYF
TGTGCCAGCAGACCTCAGTGGGGAGGCCAAGAGACCCAGTACTTC
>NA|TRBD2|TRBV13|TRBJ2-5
CASSSRTRRETQYF
TGTGCCAGCAGCTCCCGGACTAGGCGGGAGACCCAGTACTTC
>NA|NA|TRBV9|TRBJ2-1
CASSATGYNEQFF
TGTGCCAGCAGCGCCACAGGTTACAATGAGCAGTTCTTC
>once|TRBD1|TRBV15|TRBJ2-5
CATSRYGIEGGGETQYF
TGTGCCACCAGCAGATACGGCATTGAAGGGGGCGGAGAGACCCAGTACTTC
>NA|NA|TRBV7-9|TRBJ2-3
CAGRSRGTWKDTQYF
TGTGCCGGAAGAAGCAGGGGGACTTGGAAAGATACGCAGTATTTT
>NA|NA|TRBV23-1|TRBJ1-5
CAGSQKANQPQHF
TGCGCCGGCAGTCAAAAAGCCAATCAGCCCCAGCATTTT
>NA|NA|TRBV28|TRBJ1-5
CASSHDRETNQPQHF
TGTGCCAGCAGTCACGACAGAGAAACCAATCAGCCCCAGCATTTT
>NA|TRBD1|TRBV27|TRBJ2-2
CASSSRDRVDTGELFF
TGTGCCAGCAGTTCCCGGGACAGGGTGGACACCGGGGAGCTGTTTTTT
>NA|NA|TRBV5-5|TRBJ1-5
CASSHSDGGQPQHF
TGTGCCAGCAGCCACAGCGACGGGGGTCAGCCCCAGCATTTT
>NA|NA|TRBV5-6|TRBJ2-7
CASSPSTGPTEQYF
TGTGCCAGCAGCCCTTCGACAGGTCCCACCGAGCAGTACTTC
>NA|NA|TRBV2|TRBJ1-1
CASRAAKNTEAFF
TGTGCCAGCAGGGCGGCTAAGAACACTGAAGCTTTCTTT
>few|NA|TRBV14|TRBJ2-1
CASSQAAGHEQFF
TGTGCCAGCAGCCAAGCGGCGGGCCATGAGCAGTTCTTC
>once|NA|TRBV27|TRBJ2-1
CASSLIVRTPPPYNEQFF
TGTGCCAGCAGTTTAATCGTACGGACTCCCCCCCCCTACAATGAGCAGTTCTTC
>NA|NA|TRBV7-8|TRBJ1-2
CASRGHQTYGYTF
TGTGCCAGCAGGGGACATCAAACTTATGGCTACACCTTC
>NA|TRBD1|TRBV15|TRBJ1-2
CATSGQQGEAYGYTF
TGTGCCACCAGCGGACAACAGGGGGAGGCCTATGGCTACACCTTC
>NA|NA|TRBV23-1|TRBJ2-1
CASILTGRDEQFF
TGCGCCAGCATTCTGACAGGCCGGGATGAGCAGTTCTTC
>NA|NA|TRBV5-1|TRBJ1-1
CASSFSGVEAFF
TGCGCCAGCAGCTTTTCAGGGGTTGAAGCTTTCTTT